This T cell receptor beta chain is from a study of identical twins. Study-wide points: Where out-of-frame alpha sequences were twin-shared, they showed excess low generation probability.

Template switching introduced a universal primer site, and the cDNA bore unique molecular identifiers. Via MiXCR, TCRdb re-called the 5' RACE reads, giving one row per CDR3 protein. Here the sample spans 700,000 to 950,000 distinct CDR3 sequences, roughly an eighth being singletons. A word on this clonotype: What it binds is unknown.

Germline V lookup: CDR1 MGHRA, CDR2 YSYEKL. The CDR3 is 14 amino acids. V gave up 2 bases and J gave up 5 bases, with 9 bases separating them. The sample was also linked to a second study, of yellow fever vaccine responses in identical twins.

This receptor was obtained from a woman under 30 in good health. Specimen: PBMCs. V and J are TRBV4-1 and TRBJ2-2, with D unclear. The CDR3 is CASSQPTETGELFF. The CDR3, as DNA: TGCGCCAGCAGCCAACCCACAGAGACCGGGGAGCTGTTTTTT.